Listed below are T cell receptor beta chains from one sample, sequenced in a study of control samples from healthy donors and cancer patients. Using immunoSEQ multiplex PCR, the repertoire was profiled, and TCRdb retains in-frame clones only, with some absent. The sample records approximately 140,000 clones, under 95% being singletons. Sequenced sample: blood. These receptors were taken from a man aged 18 to 30 in good health. Each CDR3 is given with its conserved first and last residue.

length | V | CDR3
16 | TRBV28 | CASSPPRELQGGELFF
15 | TRBV7-8 | CASSLVRTPGYGYTF
13 | TRBV5-1 | CASSLAGTSGYTF
16 | TRBV5-1 | CASSLGQGITNEKLFF
14 | TRBV6-5 | CASSRDALQYEQYF
14 | TRBV5-6 | CASSFGAGIGELFF
13 | TRBV9 | CASSVAIGSEAFF
14 | TRBV6-5 | CASSYFSDSYEQYF
18 | TRBV27 | CASSLGGQGNRYGGGYTF
18 | TRBV27 | CASSPLGRILRAKNIQYF
14 | TRBV10-3 | CAIRDSGTTDTQYF
15 | TRBV18 | CASSDSSESTDTQYF
13 | TRBV19 | CAIGGRGYQPQHF
15 | TRBV5-1 | CASSMGERSTDTQYF
14 | TRBV19 | CASSIGDRAQPQHF
16 | TRBV5-1 | CASSLGLGQGDYEQYF
18 | TRBV6-6 | CASSPYHAGPYSNQPQHF
13 | TRBV10-2 | CASSESDNTEAFF
12 | TRBV30 | CAWRDRVYGYTF
13 | TRBV15 | CATSRDRGYEQYF
12 | TRBV5-5 | CASSLDFYEQYF
15 | TRBV9 | CASSVGGGGLNEQFF
15 | TRBV11-2 | CASSLDSGGNQPQHF
15 | TRBV6-1 | CASSDGLLGTGELFF
14 | TRBV2 | CASSAAFGANVLTF
12 | TRBV19 | CASRAGLGPQHF
13 | TRBV30 | CAWSMGAADGYTF
14 | TRBV3-1/TRBV3-2 | CASSQWARTGELFF
15 | TRBV27 | CASSFPLTDLYGYTF
13 | TRBV19 | CASSETGGTEAFF
13 | TRBV30 | CAWTLVGGYGYTF
14 | TRBV6-6 | CASSQGHFSDGYTF
14 | TRBV9 | CASSGPGQPEKLFF
15 | TRBV7-7 | CASSPIVGRQETQYF
15 | TRBV19 | CASSIGRMGSGELFF
17 | TRBV9 | CASSVGRRGGDTGELFF
13 | TRBV30 | CAWRDAGNQPQHF
15 | TRBV13 | CASSSGTSYSYEQYF
15 | TRBV27 | CASSLVLAGVYEQYF
17 | TRBV7-2 | CASSLNGGQGAPGELFF
12 | TRBV6-2/TRBV6-3 | CASSALGDGYTF
12 | TRBV5-6 | CASSFGSEKLFF
11 | TRBV6-5 | CASTTGREQFF
14 | TRBV7-3 | CASSLAGSNTEAFF
16 | TRBV10-3 | CAISESSLGSSYGYTF
16 | TRBV24-1 | CATSDFKTTGGWEQFF
12 | TRBV7-9 | CASRGIYNEQFF
14 | TRBV28 | CASTNTGPNEKLFF
14 | TRBV3-1/TRBV3-2 | CASSLTGGNQPQHF
12 | TRBV28 | CASSSVGYEQYF
14 | TRBV11-3 | CASSPRRGTDTQYF
13 | TRBV6-1 | CASSEDSFYEQFF
14 | TRBV5-1 | CASSHDDGHYEQYF
12 | TRBV13 | CASSLGGYEQYF
13 | TRBV10-3 | CAISESGSYGYTF
15 | TRBV9 | CASTPSGRVQETQYF
12 | TRBV5-4 | CASLDRGGGYTF